The 28 T cell receptor beta chains listed next were all sequenced from one sample in a study of monozygotic twins with cystic fibrosis. TCRdb's table, derived via immunoSEQ multiplex PCR, lists solely in-frame clones and lacks some. The sample consists of roughly 32,000 clones, approximately 96% of them appearing once. The sample consisted of blood. These receptor sequences come from a girl aged 2-10 years with cystic fibrosis.

The chain combines TRBV6-5 with TRBJ1-5, with D perhaps matching TRBD1 (6 bases). Germline V gives CDR1 MNHEY, CDR2 SVGAGI. V lost 6 bases to trimming and J lost 4 bases, with 13 bases between them. This CDR3 contains 14 residues. CDR3 protein: CASSTDRSNQPQHF. The CDR3 region has the DNA TGTGCCAGCAGCACCGACAGGTCGAATCAGCCCCAGCATTTT.

This clone was detected only once. This sequence joins TRBV19 and TRBJ1-2, with 7 bases aligning to TRBD1. Germline loops: CDR1 LNHDA, CDR2 SQIVND (reference sequence). The CDR3 has 14 residues. The trim removed 8 bases at V and 5 bases at J, leaving 11 bases unmatched. CDR3 DNA sequence: TGTGCCAGTCAGGCGGGACAGCAACTATATGGCTACACCTTC. It encodes CASQAGQQLYGYTF.

The V gene is TRBV2, the J gene TRBJ2-6, with TRBD1 as a possible D gene (6 bases). CDR3 length equals 14 residues. The ends were cut back, 10 bases at V and 4 bases at J, with 14 bases in the middle. Germline CDR1 is SNHLY and CDR2 is FYNNEI. The CDR3 spells CANQGREGANVLTF. The CDR3 DNA sequence: TGTGCCAACCAGGGGAGAGAAGGGGCCAACGTCCTGACTTTC.

This chain joins TRBV30 and TRBJ2-7; 7 bases fit TRBD2. Trimming removed 3 bases from V and 2 bases from J; junction bases left unmatched: 19. The length of the CDR3 is 18 residues. Germline V CDR1 and CDR2: GTSNPN, SVGIG (reference sequence). The CDR3 DNA sequence: TGTGCCTGGAGCGGATGGGAAACGAGGAGCGGGAAGGCCTACGAGCAGTACTTC. Its protein product is CAWSGWETRSGKAYEQYF.

CDR3 DNA: TGTGCCAGCAGCCCCTCAGTGGATGGGGCCAACGTCCTGACTTTC. It encodes CASSPSVDGANVLTF. J is TRBJ2-6 and V is TRBV6-5; D is unclear. V was shortened by 6 bases and J by 3 bases, with 12 bases between the two germline ends. Germline CDR1 is MNHEY and CDR2 is SVGAGI. The CDR3 has 15 amino acids.

The rearrangement links TRBV14 to TRBJ2-3; 8 bases map to TRBD1. The V gene end was trimmed by 1 base and the J gene end by 3 bases; junction bases not matched to a gene: 3. CDR1 and CDR2 (germline): SGHDN, FVKESK. The CDR3 covers 15 residues. CDR3 in DNA: TGTGCCAGCAGCCAAGGGACAGGGTGGACAGATACGCAGTATTTT. Residues: CASSQGTGWTDTQYF.

The sample holds one count of this clone. The V call is TRBV4-1, the J call TRBJ1-1; no definite D call. Germline-derived CDR1 and CDR2 are MGHRA and YSYEKL. Trimming took 2 bases from V and 1 from J, leaving 8 bases between them. This CDR3 region has 14 residues. The DNA for the CDR3 is TGCGCCAGCAGCCAATGGACTCGGAACACTGAAGCTTTCTTT. This codes for CASSQWTRNTEAFF.

The chain carries TRBV6-4 and TRBJ2-3; 7 bases align to TRBD1. The J segment lost 1 base and the V segment lost 4 bases, leaving 5 bases of the junction unmatched. CDR3 length equals 15 residues. Germline V gene data show CDR1 as MRHNA and CDR2 as SNTAGT. The CDR3 DNA reads TGTGCCAGCAGTGTCGGGGACAGAGGCACAGATACGCAGTATTTT. This codes for CASSVGDRGTDTQYF.

The chain has TRBV6-1 and TRBJ2-7; TRBD1 aligns across 7 bases. J gave up 2 bases and V 4 bases, and 5 bases lay outside the gene matches. Per the germline V gene, CDR1 is MNHNS and CDR2 is SASEGT. The CDR3 runs 14 residues. DNA of the CDR3: TGTGCCAGCAGTGGACAGGGTACCCCCTACGAGCAGTACTTC. Protein: CASSGQGTPYEQYF.

The chain joins TRBV9 to TRBJ1-2; D possibly corresponds to TRBD1 (5 bases). The CDR3 is 14 residues long. Germline values: CDR1 SGDLS, CDR2 YYNGEE. Trimming cost V 4 bases and J 8 bases, with 18 bases left between them. The DNA for the CDR3 is TGTGCCAGCAGCACCCAAACAGGAGATGGGGGCTACACCTTC. It encodes CASSTQTGDGGYTF.

J is TRBJ2-1 and V is TRBV11-2, with 8 nucleotides matching TRBD2. Losses at the gene ends were 6 bases for V and 1 base for J; bases not matched to a gene: 5. The CDR3 is 15 amino acids. Germline loops: CDR1 SGHAT, CDR2 FQNNGV. CDR3 in DNA: TGTGCCAGCAGGAAAGCGGGAGTATCCTACAATGAGCAGTTCTTC. Translating it yields CASRKAGVSYNEQFF.

In its sample, this clone was seen once. The chain links TRBV5-3 to TRBJ1-2; 8 bases fit TRBD1. TRBV5-3 is an ORF for which the function is uncertain. Trimming cost V 2 bases and J 11 bases; bases outside gene matches: 2. The CDR3 loop spans 11 amino acids. The CDR3 region has the DNA TGTGCCAGAAGCTTCGACAGGGGTTACACCTTC. Residues: CARSFDRGYTF.

The rearrangement links TRBV6-5 to TRBJ1-2; D is perhaps TRBD1 (5 bases). The CDR3 sequence is 13 residues long. Germline values: CDR1 MNHEY, CDR2 SVGAGI. V was clipped by 2 bases and J by 2 bases, with 6 bases between them. CDR3 protein: CASSYPGNYGYTF. The CDR3 DNA is TGTGCCAGCAGTTACCCAGGGAACTATGGCTACACCTTC.

The CDR3 loop reads CASSLVLAGGSADTQYF. As DNA, the CDR3 is TGCGCCAGCAGCTTGGTATTAGCGGGAGGATCAGCAGATACGCAGTATTTT. V is TRBV5-1 and J is TRBJ2-3, with TRBD2 matching over 10 bases. CDR1 is SGHRS and CDR2 is YFSETQ in the germline V gene. The CDR3 is made up of 17 amino acids. J lost 4 bases, V lost 0 bases, and 8 bases had no gene match.

The CDR3 DNA reads TGTGCCTGGAGTCCGGACAGGGGCGATTATGGCTACACCTTC. This translates into CAWSPDRGDYGYTF. This chain uses TRBV30 with TRBJ1-2; 9 bases align to TRBD1. Trimming took 2 bases from V and 5 from J; bases not matched to a gene: 6. The CDR3 is made up of 14 amino acids. Per the germline V gene, CDR1 is GTSNPN and CDR2 is SVGIG (reference sequence).

The rearrangement links TRBV9 to TRBJ1-5; no reliable D call. Germline assignment: CDR1 SGDLS and CDR2 YYNGEE. Trimming took off 3 bases at V and 9 bases at J, with 13 bases between the two ends. This CDR3 region has 13 residues. CDR3 DNA: TGTGCCAGCAGCGGAGATGGGTCGAGGCCCCAGCATTTT. Protein sequence: CASSGDGSRPQHF.

The chain combines TRBV6-6 with TRBJ2-1, with D uncertain. Germline CDR1 reads MNHNY; CDR2 reads SVGAGI (reference sequence). This CDR3 has 13 residues. V was cut by 0 bases and J by 8 bases, with 8 bases left in between. DNA of the CDR3: TGTGCCAGCAGTTACTCTCCTCTCGATGAGCAGTTCTTC. Protein sequence: CASSYSPLDEQFF.

This clone was found once. The chain links TRBV4-1 to TRBJ2-1; D gene ambiguous. This CDR3 spans 13 amino acids. Looked up from germline, CDR1 is MGHRA and CDR2 is YSYEKL. Trimming removed 4 bases at V and 8 bases at J, with 12 bases between. The CDR3 region has the DNA TGCGCCAGCAGCCTTTCCGCATCGGATGAGCAGTTCTTC. Protein: CASSLSASDEQFF.

V usage is TRBV4-1 and J usage is TRBJ2-2, with 9 nucleotides matching TRBD2. Trimming removed 4 bases from V and 8 bases from J; junction bases left unmatched: 14. This CDR3 has 17 amino acids. Germline V lookup: CDR1 MGHRA, CDR2 YSYEKL. As DNA, the CDR3 is TGCGCCAGCAGCCTCCGGGAACTAGCGGGCACTCAGGGGGAGCTGTTTTTT. Translating gives CASSLRELAGTQGELFF.

V gene TRBV28 combines with J gene TRBJ1-3; unclear D gene. Germline lookup yields CDR1 MDHEN and CDR2 SYDVKM. The CDR3 is 17 residues long. Trimming cost V 2 bases and J 8 bases, with 22 bases left between them. This CDR3 reads CASSLAAGEEALDTIYF. CDR3 DNA sequence: TGTGCCAGCAGTTTAGCCGCCGGGGAGGAGGCCCTAGACACCATATATTTT.

The chain links TRBV10-3 to TRBJ2-1; D is ambiguous. V gave up 2 bases and J gave up 2 bases, with 16 bases separating them. The CDR3 is 17 amino acids. Germline assignment: CDR1 ENHRY and CDR2 SYGVKD. CDR3 sequence reads: CAISEIGSNPTYNEQFF. The CDR3, as DNA: TGTGCCATCAGTGAGATTGGGTCTAATCCTACCTACAATGAGCAGTTCTTC.

The V call is TRBV5-4, the J call TRBJ2-4; 8 nucleotides line up with TRBD1. The germline gives CDR1 SGHNT, CDR2 YYREEE (reference sequence). Unmatched junction bases numbered 4, after V lost 3 bases and J lost 8 bases. CDR3 length equals 13 residues. CDR3 protein: CASSYGQGDIQYF. DNA for the CDR3: TGTGCCAGCAGCTACGGACAGGGCGACATTCAGTACTTC.

This chain connects TRBV11-3 to TRBJ2-1; 10 bases line up with TRBD2. Germline assignment: CDR1 SGHNT and CDR2 YENEEA. This CDR3 region has 15 residues. Unmatched junction bases numbered 7, after V lost 3 bases and J lost 8 bases. The CDR3 DNA follows: TGTGCCAGCAGCTTGTCACTAGCGGGACTCGATGAGCAGTTCTTC. Its translation: CASSLSLAGLDEQFF.

The gene calls are TRBV21-1 and TRBJ2-7; TRBD2 is the table's D call, not checked against the DNA. TRBV21-1 is a pseudogene segment. The CDR3 extends over 14 amino acids. In DNA, the CDR3 is TGTGCCAGCAGCACGGGGGGAGGTTCCTACGAGCAGTACTTC. Translated: CASSTGGGSYEQYF.

The CDR3, as DNA: TGCGCCAGCAGCCAAGAGGGGGCGAGGAACACTGAAGCTTTCTTT. It encodes CASSQEGARNTEAFF. The chain carries TRBV4-1 and TRBJ1-1; weak D call: TRBD1 (6 bases). V was cut by 0 bases and J by 1 base, with 9 bases left in between. This CDR3 has 15 residues. Germline loops: CDR1 MGHRA, CDR2 YSYEKL.

The rearrangement links TRBV10-1 to TRBJ2-7; 12 bases map to TRBD1. Germline assignment: CDR1 WNHNN and CDR2 SYGVQD (reference sequence). The CDR3 runs 16 residues. V was clipped by 4 bases and J by 5 bases; unmatched bases: 9. CDR3 nucleotide sequence: TGCGCCAGCAGTGGATCCCCGGGACAGGGGGCTAACGAGCAGTACTTC. Residues: CASSGSPGQGANEQYF.

This clone was counted a single time. The genes are TRBV2 and TRBJ2-2, with a possible D match to TRBD1 (6 bases). V was cut by 10 bases and J by 1 base, with 13 bases left in between. CDR3 length: 14 amino acids. Germline CDR1 SNHLY, CDR2 FYNNEI. The CDR3, as DNA: TGTGCCACCATGGCACAGGGGAACACCGGGGAGCTGTTTTTT. Protein product: CATMAQGNTGELFF.

The rearrangement uses TRBV5-1 and TRBJ1-1; D perhaps matches TRBD1 (5 bases). The CDR3 covers 14 residues. V dropped 4 bases and J dropped 1 base, with 11 bases sitting between them. Germline V gene data show CDR1 as SGHRS and CDR2 as YFSETQ. CDR3 amino acids: CASSPGTKNTEAFF. CDR3 in DNA: TGCGCCAGCAGCCCCGGGACGAAGAACACTGAAGCTTTCTTT.